This T cell receptor beta chain comes out of a study of Ad26.COV2.S vaccination and SARS-CoV-2 variants. To note about this clone: The antigen is not known.

The repertoire was sequenced with immunoSEQ multiplex PCR; TCRdb's copy has only in-frame clones and lacks some. This table has a few hundred thousand clones, around nine tenths appearing once. The treatment here: over 15 received Ad26.COV2.S at low or high dose, single or two shots; five or six received placebo; per-sample allocation not given. Sampling took place 63 days after the first vaccine or placebo injection. Study-level results: Whether participants received vaccine or placebo, their non-spike TCR breadth was similar.

Trimming cost V 2 bases and J 8 bases; bases outside gene matches: 6. Looked up from germline, CDR1 is KGHSH and CDR2 is LQKENI. The CDR3 is made up of 14 amino acids. The source of this sequence is a person aged 18-60 years who received the Ad26.COV2.S COVID-19 vaccine or a placebo. This rearrangement joins TRBV18 to TRBJ1-2, with 9 positions matching TRBD1. Specimen: peripheral blood, collected in a trial of Ad26.COV2.S vaccine versus placebo. The CDR3 here is CASSPVDRGSGYTF. The DNA for the CDR3 is TGTGCCAGCTCACCAGTCGACAGGGGGAGCGGCTACACCTTC.